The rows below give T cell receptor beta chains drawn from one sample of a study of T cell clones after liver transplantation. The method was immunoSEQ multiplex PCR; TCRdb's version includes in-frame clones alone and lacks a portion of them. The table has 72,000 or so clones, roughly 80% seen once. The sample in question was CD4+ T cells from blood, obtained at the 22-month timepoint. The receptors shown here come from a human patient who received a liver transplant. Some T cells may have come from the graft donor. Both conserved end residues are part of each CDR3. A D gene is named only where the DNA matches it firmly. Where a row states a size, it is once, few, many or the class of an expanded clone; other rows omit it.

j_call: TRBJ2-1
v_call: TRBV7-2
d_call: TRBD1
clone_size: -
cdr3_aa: CASSSSDRGGSKQFF
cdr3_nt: TGTGCCAGCAGCTCCTCGGACAGGGGGGGCAGTAAGCAGTTCTTC

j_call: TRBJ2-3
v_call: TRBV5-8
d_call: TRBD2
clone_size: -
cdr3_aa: CASSHTSGSTDTQYF
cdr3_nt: TGTGCCAGCAGTCACACTAGCGGAAGCACAGATACGCAGTATTTT

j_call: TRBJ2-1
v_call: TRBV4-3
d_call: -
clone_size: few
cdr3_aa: CASSQAGNEQFF
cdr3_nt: TGCGCCAGCAGCCAAGCTGGAAATGAGCAGTTCTTC

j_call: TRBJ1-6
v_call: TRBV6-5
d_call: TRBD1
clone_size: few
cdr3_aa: CASSGGQGNNSPLHF
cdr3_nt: TGTGCCAGCAGCGGAGGACAGGGCAACAATTCACCCCTCCACTTT

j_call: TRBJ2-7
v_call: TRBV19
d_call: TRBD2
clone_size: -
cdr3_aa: CASSSSGRDYEQYF
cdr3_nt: TGTGCCAGTAGTAGTAGCGGGAGAGATTACGAGCAGTACTTC

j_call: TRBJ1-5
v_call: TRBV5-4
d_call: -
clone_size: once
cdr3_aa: CASSLMGTNSNQPQHF
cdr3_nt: TGTGCCAGCAGCTTGATGGGGACGAATAGCAATCAGCCCCAGCATTTT

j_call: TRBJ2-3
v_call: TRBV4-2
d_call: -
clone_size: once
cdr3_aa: CASSPETSTSTDTQYF
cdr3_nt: TGTGCCAGCAGCCCCGAGACTAGTACGAGCACAGATACGCAGTATTTT

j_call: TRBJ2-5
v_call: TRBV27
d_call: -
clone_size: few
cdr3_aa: CASQPDGGRKETQYF
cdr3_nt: TGTGCCAGCCAGCCTGACGGAGGCAGGAAAGAGACCCAGTACTTC

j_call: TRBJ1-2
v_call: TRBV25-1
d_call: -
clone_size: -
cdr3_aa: CASSELSGNYGYTF
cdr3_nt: TGTGCCAGCAGTGAATTGTCAGGGAACTATGGCTACACCTTC

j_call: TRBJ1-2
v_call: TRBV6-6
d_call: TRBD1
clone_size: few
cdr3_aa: CASSRDRTNYGYTF
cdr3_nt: TGTGCCAGCAGTCGGGACAGGACTAACTATGGCTACACCTTC

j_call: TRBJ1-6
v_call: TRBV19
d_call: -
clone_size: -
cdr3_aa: CASSLPVLNSPLHF
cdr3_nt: TGTGCCAGTAGCCTACCGGTGCTCAACTCACCCCTCCACTTT

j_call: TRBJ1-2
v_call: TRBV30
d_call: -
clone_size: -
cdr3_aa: CAWSVKQFDYTF
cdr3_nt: TGTGCCTGGAGCGTTAAGCAGTTCGACTACACCTTC

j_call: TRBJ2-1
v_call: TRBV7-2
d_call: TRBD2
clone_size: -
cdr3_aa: CASSDIRGGRYNEQFF
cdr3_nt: TGTGCCAGCAGCGATATTCGGGGGGGAAGGTACAATGAGCAGTTCTTC

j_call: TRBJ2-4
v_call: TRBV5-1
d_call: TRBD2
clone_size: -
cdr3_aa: CASSSTRTSGTGIQYF
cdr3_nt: TGCGCCAGCAGCTCAACCCGGACTAGCGGGACAGGGATTCAGTACTTC

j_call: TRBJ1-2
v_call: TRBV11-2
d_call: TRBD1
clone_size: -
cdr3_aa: CASSLNRGYYGYTF
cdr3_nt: TGTGCCAGCAGCTTAAACAGGGGTTACTATGGCTACACCTTC

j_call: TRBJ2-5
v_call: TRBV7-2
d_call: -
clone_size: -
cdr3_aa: CASSFSSQETQYF
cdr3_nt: TGTGCCAGCAGCTTCTCTAGTCAAGAGACCCAGTACTTC

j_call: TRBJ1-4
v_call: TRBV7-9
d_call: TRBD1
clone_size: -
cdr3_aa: CASSSRTGGEKLFF
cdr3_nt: TGTGCCAGCAGCTCGAGGACAGGGGGTGAAAAACTGTTTTTT

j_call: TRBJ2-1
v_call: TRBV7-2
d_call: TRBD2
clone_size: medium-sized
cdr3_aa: CASSPSGSRNNEQFF
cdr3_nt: TGTGCCAGCAGCCCGAGCGGGAGTCGCAACAATGAGCAGTTCTTC

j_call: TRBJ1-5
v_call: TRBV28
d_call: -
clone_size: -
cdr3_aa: CASTLGSQPQHF
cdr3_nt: TGTGCCAGCACCTTAGGATCTCAGCCCCAGCATTTT

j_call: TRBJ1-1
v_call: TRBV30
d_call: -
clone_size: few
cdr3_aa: CAWSLDRGFKEAFF
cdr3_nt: TGTGCCTGGAGTCTGGACCGGGGCTTTAAGGAAGCTTTCTTT

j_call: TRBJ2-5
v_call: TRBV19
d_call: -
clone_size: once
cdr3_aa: CASSGSLQETQYF
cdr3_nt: TGTGCCAGTAGTGGAAGTCTCCAAGAGACCCAGTACTTC

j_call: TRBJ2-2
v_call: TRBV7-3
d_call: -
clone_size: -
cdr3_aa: CASSRDGPDTGELFF
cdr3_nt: TGTGCCAGCAGCCGCGACGGCCCCGACACCGGGGAGCTGTTTTTT

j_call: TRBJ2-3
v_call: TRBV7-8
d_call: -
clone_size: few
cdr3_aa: CASSLNSPRAGDTQYF
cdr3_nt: TGTGCCAGCAGCCTAAACAGCCCGAGGGCCGGAGATACGCAGTATTTT

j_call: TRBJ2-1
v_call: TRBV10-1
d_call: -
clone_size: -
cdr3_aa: CASSAAYNNEQFF
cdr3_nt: TGCGCCAGCAGTGCCGCGTACAACAATGAGCAGTTCTTC

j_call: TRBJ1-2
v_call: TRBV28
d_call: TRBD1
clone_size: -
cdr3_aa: CASLDRADYGYTF
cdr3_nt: TGTGCCAGCCTAGACAGGGCGGACTATGGCTACACCTTC